Listed here are 15 T cell receptor beta chains from one sample, sequenced in a study of blood T cell repertoires in COVID-19. Sequencing was performed with immunoSEQ multiplex PCR; in TCRdb, only in-frame clones are kept and a portion is missing. The sample holds about 200,000 clones, about four fifths seen once. The sequenced sample consisted of PBMCs or T cells enriched from blood (not recorded which). Receptor source: a man aged 40-55 years who had recovered from COVID-19.

The gene calls are TRBV5-8 and TRBJ1-2; 10 positions match TRBD1. This CDR3 contains 16 residues. Germline trimming cut 4 bases from V and 5 bases from J; bases unmatched to any gene: 11. Germline loops: CDR1 SGHTS, CDR2 YDEGEE. CDR3 coding DNA: TGTGCCAGCAGCCGGGACAGGGGCGAGTTAAGATATGGCTACACCTTC. It codes for CASSRDRGELRYGYTF.

The rearrangement joins TRBV15 to TRBJ1-5, with D perhaps matching TRBD1 (5 bases). This CDR3 has 15 amino acids. Per germline, CDR1 LNHNV and CDR2 YYDKDF (reference sequence). The V end lost 0 bases, the J end lost 7 bases, and 13 bases lay between the germline ends. As DNA, the CDR3 is TGTGCCACCAGCAGAGATGACGGAAGGGGACAGCCCCAGCATTTT. It is translated as CATSRDDGRGQPQHF. The full variable domain, with the rest looked up from reference TRBV15 and TRBJ1-5, is DAMVIQNPRYQVTQFGKPVTLSCSQTLNHNVMYWYQQKSSQAPKLLFHYYDKDFNNEADTPDNFQSRRPNTSFCFLDIRSPGLGDTAMYLCATSRDDGRGQPQHFGDGTRLSIL.

The rearrangement uses TRBV10-3 and TRBJ1-1; 7 bases align to TRBD1. From germline, CDR1 is ENHRY and CDR2 SYGVKD. This CDR3 contains 16 residues. J was trimmed by 2 bases and V by 3 bases; bases with no gene match: 9. The CDR3 nucleotides are TGTGCCATCAGTGATCAAGGGGGCGCGGGTAACACTGAAGCTTTCTTT. This encodes CAISDQGGAGNTEAFF.

This clone was seen more than once but under ten times. The CDR3 sequence: CASSLGQGSDQPQHF. DNA of the CDR3: TGTGCCAGCAGTCTAGGACAGGGCTCAGATCAGCCCCAGCATTTT. J is TRBJ1-5 and V is TRBV5-8, with 8 bases aligning to TRBD1. This CDR3 region has 15 residues. Germline trimming cut 5 bases from V and 5 bases from J; bases unmatched to any gene: 9. The germline V gene encodes CDR1 SGHTS and CDR2 YDEGEE.

J is TRBJ2-2 and V is TRBV7-3; 8 bases match TRBD1. V gave up 5 bases and J gave up 7 bases; unmatched junction bases: 9. The germline V gene encodes CDR1 SGHTA and CDR2 FQGTGA. The CDR3 runs to 15 residues. CDR3 bases: TGTGCCAGCAGCCCCAGCAGGGGGCGCGGCGGGGAGCTGTTTTTT. It codes for CASSPSRGRGGELFF.

This clone appeared a single time. The rearrangement uses TRBV11-2 and TRBJ1-1; the D gene is possibly TRBD1 (5 bases). V was trimmed by 6 bases and J by 4 bases, leaving 15 bases between them. The CDR3 consists of 14 residues. CDR1 is SGHAT and CDR2 is FQNNGV in the germline V gene. CDR3 protein: CASRSTGRATEAFF. The CDR3 nucleotides are TGTGCCAGCAGATCAACAGGTCGCGCCACTGAAGCTTTCTTT.

V and J are TRBV30 and TRBJ1-4; D is ambiguous. The CDR3 length is 13 residues. Between the trimmed V and J ends, which lost 0 bases and 4 bases, there was a span of 6 bases. The germline V gene encodes CDR1 GTSNPN and CDR2 SVGIG (reference sequence). The CDR3 spells CAWSVRDNEKLFF. DNA for the CDR3: TGTGCCTGGAGTGTACGGGATAATGAAAAACTGTTTTTT.

The chain uses TRBV27 and TRBJ1-1; D unresolved. V dropped 0 bases and J dropped 1 base, with 9 bases sitting between them. The CDR3 length is 15 residues. Germline values: CDR1 MNHEY, CDR2 SMNVEV (reference sequence). In DNA form, the CDR3 reads TGTGCCAGCAGTTTATCGCCGGGATCGAACACTGAAGCTTTCTTT. Translation: CASSLSPGSNTEAFF.

The chain employs TRBV10-3 and TRBJ1-5; no clear D gene. Germline-derived CDR1 and CDR2 are ENHRY and SYGVKD. This CDR3 region has 14 residues. The V end was cut by 2 bases, the J end by 2 bases, with 7 bases between. CDR3 sequence: CAISEDIRNQPQHF. CDR3 nucleotides: TGTGCCATCAGTGAGGACATACGCAATCAGCCCCAGCATTTT.

The V gene is TRBV6-5, the J gene TRBJ1-2; 7 bases align to TRBD1. The CDR3 covers 14 residues. The V segment lost 6 bases and the J segment 8 bases; nucleotides outside the gene matches: 12. Germline V CDR1 and CDR2: MNHEY, SVGAGI. CDR3 loop: CASSHQGGNDGYTF. The CDR3 DNA reads TGTGCCAGCAGCCACCAGGGGGGAAACGACGGCTACACCTTC.

Here the CDR3 DNA reads TGTGCCAGCAGCCAGGGGGGACAGGGGTACGAGCAGTACTTC. Translated, it gives CASSQGGQGYEQYF. V is TRBV6-6 and J is TRBJ2-7; 10 bases agree with TRBD1. With V trimmed by 6 bases and J by 4 bases, 6 bases remained unmatched. CDR3 length: 14 amino acids. Per germline, CDR1 MNHNY and CDR2 SVGAGI (reference sequence).

The chain employs TRBV11-2 and TRBJ1-2; TRBD1 is a possible D gene (5 bases). From germline, CDR1 is SGHAT and CDR2 FQNNGV. V lost 2 bases to trimming and J lost 6 bases, with 16 bases between them. This CDR3 spans 15 amino acids. The CDR3 here is CASSLWALGGDGYTF. As DNA, the CDR3 is TGTGCCAGCAGCTTATGGGCTTTGGGAGGGGATGGCTACACCTTC.

The chain is built from TRBV10-1 and TRBJ1-1, with 8 bases identical to TRBD1. Germline loops: CDR1 WNHNN, CDR2 SYGVQD (reference sequence). This CDR3 comprises 12 residues. J gave up 6 bases and V 6 bases, and 3 bases lay outside the gene matches. The CDR3 DNA is TGCGCCAGCAGGGGGGACAGGTCTGAAGCTTTCTTT. The encoded protein is CASRGDRSEAFF.

The CDR3 DNA is TGCAGCGTTGGAGGGACAGGCCACTATGGCTACACCTTC. The encoded protein is CSVGGTGHYGYTF. The chain couples TRBV29-1 to TRBJ1-2, with TRBD1 identical over 8 bases. The CDR3 is 13 amino acids. Losses at the gene ends were 4 bases for V and 3 bases for J; bases not matched to a gene: 4. Per the germline V gene, CDR1 is SQVTM and CDR2 is ANQGSEA.

The genes are TRBV4-2 and TRBJ2-7, with D maybe TRBD1 (6 bases). This CDR3 contains 15 residues. V lost 3 bases, J lost 5 bases, and 17 bases lay in between. The germline CDR1 and CDR2 sequences are LGHNA and YNFKEQ. The CDR3 reads CASSQELNRVDEQYF. CDR3 in DNA: TGTGCCAGCAGCCAGGAACTTAACAGGGTAGACGAGCAGTACTTC.